This TCR beta chain was sequenced for a study of T cell responses to AZD1222 COVID-19 vaccine (dated by TCRdb to the early 2020s). As for the study more broadly: AZD1222 recipients whose second dose came at about 4 weeks and those whose second dose came at about 12 weeks were combined into one group, since spike-specific TCR depth and breadth did not differ between the two schedules. A total of 230 to 250 trial participants underwent TCR sequencing, of whom 200 to 220 had received two doses of AZD1222 and roughly 26 had received two doses of the MenACWY control vaccine. Trial participants were enrolled into age subgroups of 18-55, 56-69 and 70-plus years, which contained roughly 140, 27 and 60 TCR-sequenced participants, respectively. What the research found in general, with its limitations: Because no day 14 peak-response samples were available, the repertoires could be characterized only after the peak T cell response. Vaccine-associated CD4 TCRs spanned the whole spike protein, with dominant responses in regions 160-218 and 743-854. Conclusions about previously exposed vaccinees are limited because only 6 or 7 AZD1222 recipients were SARS-CoV-2 seropositive at baseline. Reportedly, almost half of the unique spike-specific TCRs recognized epitopes lying outside the regions that are mutated in the B.1.351 and B.1.1.7 variants. Participants were mostly white British, with more females than males. The authors suggested clonal diversity may have been underestimated. A significant rise in spike-specific TCR breadth and depth was observed after two AZD1222 doses relative to day 0 and relative to MenACWY recipients. In the small 56-69-year group, the increase in depth fell short of significance, most likely because of low power.

V sheds 3 bases and J sheds 1 base, leaving 6 bases between their ends. Taken from the germline V gene, the CDR1 and CDR2 loops are SGHNT and YENEEA. Including cysteine and phenylalanine, the CDR3 has 13 amino acids. Left in the record is the CDR3 DNA by itself, 39 bases read in frame from the first base. What this sample's time point label stands for: baseline before first vaccination. Vaccinee samples were obtained from the UK trials COV001 and COV002, which included a single-blind randomized controlled phase 2/3 trial of AZD1222 (ChAdOx1 nCoV-19) in healthy adults. For TCRbeta chain sequencing, PBMC samples from trial participants were taken at day 0 and at day 28 after the second dose. In regard to this clone: It has no known antigen specificity. No base quality information exists; no much larger clone differs at one position.

The CDR3 regions of human TCRbeta chains were analyzed by immunosequencing. As for the original processing: TCRs in the repertoires were compared against a reference library of SARS-CoV-2-specific TCRs that had been generated with the MIRA antigen-specificity platform. Breadth was defined as the fraction of unique TCRs that were SARS-CoV-2-associated, and depth was defined as the fraction of total T cells that were SARS-CoV-2-associated. Using the MIRA data, every spike-specific TCR was mapped to the spike region that the TCR reacted to and assigned to either a CD4 or a CD8 class. Log10-transformed breadth and depth values were compared by one-way ANOVA with Sidak's multiple comparisons tests. Drawn from immuneACCESS, this table holds only the in-frame rearrangements with V and J called that TCRdb kept. Clones are partly lost; checked studies trace under half to an unresolved V gene and leave the rest unexplained. V and J calls and clone size are copied from that table; D and trimming were computed from the DNA. Counted in this sample were about 53,000 clones; about 88% of them appeared once. Together, the top ten hold 20% to 30% of the sample.

The starting material was peripheral blood, obtained on day 0 of AZD1222 vaccination. The rearranged chain carries TRBV11-3 and TRBJ1-1; the D gene cannot be resolved reliably. The sequence derives from an adult in good health. In nucleotide form, the sequence is TGTGCCAGCAGCTTCGAGGAGAACACTGAAGCTTTCTTT. This is translated as CASSFEENTEAFF. Where the CDR3 stops, the reference TRBV11-3 and TRBJ1-1 genes take over; the full variable domain is EAGVVQSPRYKIIEKKQPVAFWCNPISGHNTLYWYLQNLGQGPELLIRYENEEAVDDSQLPKDRFSAERLKGVDSTLKIQPAELGDSAVYLCASSFEENTEAFFGQGTRLTVV.